These T cell receptor beta chains were read from a single sample in a study of regulatory dendritic cells for organ transplantation. Using immunoSEQ multiplex PCR, the repertoire was profiled, and TCRdb retains in-frame clones only, with some absent. The sample consists of 25,000 to 30,000 clones, approximately 78% of them appearing once. Input material: naive CD4+ T cells from blood. All receptors derive from a human donor in good health. Each CDR3 is given without its conserved first and last residue. Fields, in order: V gene, clone size, J gene, CDR3 protein. Clone size appears in some rows only: once, few, many, or a class for an expanded clone.

TRBV19	NA	TRBJ2-3	ASSRKGAAGRGWGTDTQY
TRBV5-1	once	TRBJ1-1	ASSLAPGGGSTEAF
TRBV18	NA	TRBJ2-5	ASSPGTQPFQETQY
TRBV6-5	NA	TRBJ2-2	ASGLAGGQEELF
TRBV5-4	NA	TRBJ2-5	ASSPGASGGWEETQY
TRBV6-6	NA	TRBJ1-5	ASSYPLRDNNQPQH
TRBV5-1	NA	TRBJ2-3	ASSLFLAGTTDTQY
TRBV7-9	NA	TRBJ1-1	ASSLDSNTEAF
TRBV18	NA	TRBJ1-1	ASSQTGSGTEAF
TRBV19	NA	TRBJ1-2	ASSGRQGLYGYT
TRBV4-1	NA	TRBJ1-2	ASSRFPGTGGFNYGYT
TRBV2	few	TRBJ1-5	ASSEASSQVFNQPQH
TRBV4-3	NA	TRBJ1-2	ASSQGIGDYGYT
TRBV5-1	NA	TRBJ1-5	ASSLDGQENQPQH
TRBV5-1	NA	TRBJ1-6	ASSLDQGGNSPLH
TRBV4-2	NA	TRBJ1-1	ASSLGQNTEAF
TRBV6-6	NA	TRBJ2-3	ASSLGQPTDTQY
TRBV10-3	NA	TRBJ2-5	AISVASGDQETQY
TRBV18	once	TRBJ1-2	ASSPGGRHGYT
TRBV6-5	NA	TRBJ1-1	ASSYSKDEGADF
TRBV18	NA	TRBJ1-4	ASSPPGQLNEKLF
TRBV7-2	NA	TRBJ1-5	ASSLSTRQPQH
TRBV7-2	NA	TRBJ1-3	ASSFTGTGVGNTIY
TRBV5-1	NA	TRBJ2-2	ASSLGVRSTGELF
TRBV5-8	NA	TRBJ1-4	ASSSTGVVNEKLF
TRBV5-1	NA	TRBJ1-5	ASSLGGLESQPQH
TRBV2	NA	TRBJ2-1	ASTGDSYNEQF
TRBV2	NA	TRBJ1-2	ASSEREETYGYT
TRBV5-4	NA	TRBJ2-7	ASSWTGTYTYEQY
TRBV5-1	NA	TRBJ1-1	ASSFGPGEGTEAF
TRBV2	NA	TRBJ1-1	ASRGHTGGLGTEAF
TRBV5-1	NA	TRBJ2-3	ASSPRSEADTQY
TRBV6-5	few	TRBJ1-1	ASSLGQGKTEAF
TRBV4-1	once	TRBJ2-3	ASSRSGDESTDTQY
TRBV7-9	NA	TRBJ2-1	ASSDITGLGEQF
TRBV5-4	NA	TRBJ1-1	ASSGDLNTEAF
TRBV4-1	NA	TRBJ1-1	ASSSMMTGDTEAF
TRBV7-9	NA	TRBJ2-5	ASSPTSGGARETQY
TRBV11-3	NA	TRBJ2-7	ASSSPGQGYEQY
TRBV7-6	NA	TRBJ1-2	ASSLGGENYGYT
TRBV19	NA	TRBJ1-5	ASSLGRTGTLWPQH
TRBV5-1	NA	TRBJ2-2	ASSLGLFTGELF
TRBV5-1	NA	TRBJ2-7	ASSLAGVPPYEQY